This T cell receptor beta chain was sequenced in a study of blood T cell repertoires in COVID-19. This CDR3 contains 16 residues. V lost 4 bases and J lost 4; bases outside the gene matches: 7. CDR1 MNHEY and CDR2 SVGEGT come from the germline V gene. TCRdb's copy holds only in-frame clones and misses some; the assay was immunoSEQ multiplex PCR. The sample records about 16,000 clones, about 92% being singletons. This clonotype was sampled from a human donor with active COVID-19. The donor label of this sample is uncertain. The chain uses TRBV6-2 or TRBV6-3 and TRBJ2-1; 10 nucleotides align to TRBD2. The sequenced sample was peripheral blood. For the CDR3, the DNA is TGTGCCAGCAGTTCGCATAGCGGGGGGCTGTACAATGAGCAGTTCTTC. This sequence encodes CASSSHSGGLYNEQFF.